The 11 T cell receptor beta chains below were found in one sample sequenced in a study of blood T cell repertoires in COVID-19. Data came from immunoSEQ multiplex PCR; TCRdb stores just in-frame clones and leaves some out. The sample lists about 150,000 clones, about 80% occurring once. The specimen sequenced was PBMCs or T cells enriched from blood (not recorded which). The origin of the receptors is a man aged 45-65 years who had recovered from COVID-19.

The chain employs TRBV6-6 and TRBJ1-6; tentative D call: TRBD1 (6 bases). Germline V gene sequence: CDR1 MNHNY, CDR2 SVGAGI (reference sequence). The CDR3 covers 16 residues. V was cut by 5 bases and J by 10 bases, with 21 bases left in between. For the CDR3, the DNA is TGTGCCAGCAGTCCCGGGACAAGGTCATCTTCCTCACCCCTCCACTTT. Residues: CASSPGTRSSSSPLHF.

The CDR3 sequence is CASSLNRGGADTQYF. CDR3 DNA sequence: TGTGCCAGCAGCCTGAACCGGGGGGGGGCAGATACGCAGTATTTT. The chain is built from TRBV7-2 and TRBJ2-3, with TRBD2 matching over 8 bases. CDR3 length equals 15 residues. The trim removed 5 bases at V and 4 bases at J, leaving 8 bases unmatched. CDR1 and CDR2 from the germline V gene are SGHTA and FQGNSA.

The chain combines TRBV7-2 with TRBJ1-4; 10 positions match TRBD1. Germline V CDR1 and CDR2: SGHTA, FQGNSA. The CDR3 is 15 residues long. J lost 7 bases, V lost 4 bases, and 6 bases had no gene match. CDR3 sequence reads: CASSSSGTGVEKLFF. CDR3 DNA: TGTGCCAGCAGCTCTTCCGGGACAGGGGTTGAAAAACTGTTTTTT.

The chain's CDR3 is CASSSSPDSHYEQYF. DNA of the CDR3: TGTGCCAGCAGTTCCAGCCCCGACTCTCACTACGAGCAGTACTTC. The chain has TRBV6-2 or TRBV6-3 and TRBJ2-7; D gene unclear. The V and J ends lost 4 bases and 3 bases respectively, with 16 bases between them. Germline V gene lookup returns CDR1 MNHEY and CDR2 SVGEGT. This CDR3 has 15 residues.

There are a few counts of this clone. The CDR3 sequence: CASSLDNRAYNSPLHF. CDR3 DNA: TGTGCCAGCAGCTTAGATAACAGGGCCTATAATTCACCCCTCCACTTT. The chain combines TRBV7-2 with TRBJ1-6, with TRBD1 as a possible D gene (6 bases). The V gene lost 1 base and the J gene lost 2 bases, with 9 bases spanning the gap. CDR3 length: 16 amino acids. The germline V gene has CDR1 SGHTA and CDR2 FQGNSA.

The rearrangement links TRBV2 to TRBJ2-1, with D possibly being TRBD2 (6 bases). The CDR3 length is 15 residues. V was clipped by 4 bases and J by 4 bases, with 14 bases between them. Germline V gene sequence: CDR1 SNHLY, CDR2 FYNNEI. This CDR3 reads CASSAGTGRYNEQFF. CDR3 nucleotide sequence: TGTGCCAGCAGTGCTGGGACTGGAAGATACAATGAGCAGTTCTTC. The full variable domain, completed using reference TRBV2 and TRBJ2-1, is EPEVTQTPSHQVTQMGQEVILRCVPISNHLYFYWYRQILGQKVEFLVSFYNNEISEKSEIFDDQFSVERPDGSNFTLKIRSTKLEDSAMYFCASSAGTGRYNEQFFGPGTRLTVL.

This chain joins TRBV19 and TRBJ2-2; 12 nucleotides line up with TRBD2. The CDR3 is 16 amino acids. The J segment lost 3 bases and the V segment lost 2 bases, leaving 1 base of the junction unmatched. Germline values: CDR1 LNHDA, CDR2 SQIVND (reference sequence). CDR3 amino acids: CASSILAGGDTGELFF. The CDR3 nucleotides are TGTGCCAGTAGTATACTAGCGGGGGGGGACACCGGGGAGCTGTTTTTT.

This rearrangement joins TRBV29-1 to TRBJ2-3; 7 bases fit TRBD2. CDR1 and CDR2 (germline): SQVTM, ANQGSEA. CDR3 length: 13 residues. The ends lost 3 bases at V and 2 bases at J; junction bases unmatched: 2. Here the CDR3 reads CSVEGTTTDTQYF. CDR3 DNA sequence: TGCAGCGTTGAGGGGACTACCACAGATACGCAGTATTTT.

The chain recombines TRBV6-5 with TRBJ1-1, with D perhaps TRBD1 (5 bases). Germline V CDR1 and CDR2: MNHEY, SVGAGI. V was shortened by 7 bases and J by 1 base, with 13 bases between the two germline ends. The CDR3 covers 14 residues. CDR3 sequence: CASTTPGPNTEAFF. The CDR3 DNA reads as TGTGCCAGCACCACCCCAGGGCCGAACACTGAAGCTTTCTTT.

A single count supports this clone. At one of its ends the junction is not consistent with the germline gene, which may arise from a read error. This chain links TRBV7-7 with TRBJ2-2, with TRBD2 matching over 9 bases. In germline, CDR1 is SSHAT, CDR2 FNYEAQ (reference sequence). This CDR3 is built from 16 residues. Written as DNA, the CDR3 is TGTGCTAGCAGCTTAGGAGCGGGGGGGAACACCGGGGAGCTGTTTTTT. It is translated as CASSLGAGGNTGELFF.

V and J are TRBV19 and TRBJ1-5; no clear D. This CDR3 spans 17 amino acids. V was shortened by 6 bases and J by 4 bases, with 22 bases between the two germline ends. The germline CDR1 and CDR2 sequences are LNHDA and SQIVND (reference sequence). This CDR3 is CASRPRVGLPLNQPQHF. The CDR3 bases are TGTGCCAGTAGGCCCCGGGTAGGACTCCCTTTAAATCAGCCCCAGCATTTT.